These T cell receptor beta chains were read from a single sample in a study of T cells in localized non-small cell lung cancer. Assay used: immunoSEQ multiplex PCR; TCRdb lists only in-frame clones, some missing. The data contain about 2,800 clones, roughly 29% of them seen just once; the ten biggest clones take up roughly 20%. The specimen was lung tumor tissue, collected before any cancer treatment. All receptors derive from an older male donor with stage II squamous cell lung carcinoma. The CDR3 runs from the conserved cysteine through the conserved F or W. A D gene is named only where the DNA matches it firmly. Size values are once, few and many counts, or a class for expanded clones, and some rows have none.

J gene	clone size	D gene	V gene	CDR3 protein	CDR3 DNA
TRBJ2-2	few	NA	TRBV6-8	CASRPVWGELFF	TGTGCCAGCAGACCCGTTTGGGGGGAGCTGTTTTTT
TRBJ2-6	NA	NA	TRBV11-3	CASSLDNLNSGANVLTF	TGTGCCAGCAGCTTGGACAACCTGAACTCTGGGGCCAACGTCCTGACTTTC
TRBJ2-7	few	NA	TRBV9	CASSVNPGSNYEQYF	TGTGCCAGCAGCGTAAATCCCGGCAGCAACTACGAGCAGTACTTC
TRBJ2-1	NA	NA	TRBV11-3	CASSPGHSYNEQFF	TGTGCCAGCAGCCCGGGACATTCCTACAATGAGCAGTTCTTC
TRBJ1-1	NA	NA	TRBV6-8	CASRQTGYAEAFF	TGTGCCAGCAGACAAACGGGGTATGCTGAAGCTTTCTTT
TRBJ1-5	NA	NA	TRBV7-5	CASSLQGTGQPQHF	TGTGCCAGCAGCCTACAGGGTACGGGACAGCCCCAGCATTTT
TRBJ1-2	medium-sized	TRBD1	TRBV11-3	CASSPTGVLVGYTF	TGTGCCAGCAGCCCGACAGGGGTCTTGGTTGGCTACACCTTC
TRBJ1-2	NA	TRBD1	TRBV11-3	CASSVYTGDPYGYTF	TGTGCCAGCAGCGTCTATACAGGGGATCCCTATGGCTACACCTTC
TRBJ2-6	medium-sized	NA	TRBV11-3	CASSAGEGRSGANVLTF	TGTGCCAGCAGCGCCGGAGAGGGGCGTTCTGGGGCCAACGTCCTGACTTTC
TRBJ2-7	NA	TRBD1	TRBV12-5	CASAGQGPAYEQYF	TGTGCTAGTGCCGGACAGGGACCAGCCTACGAGCAGTACTTC
TRBJ2-3	few	NA	TRBV19	CATSSRSSDTQYF	TGTGCCACCAGTAGTAGGTCGTCAGATACGCAGTATTTT
TRBJ1-1	few	NA	TRBV19	CAILLGTEAFF	TGTGCCATTCTGCTGGGCACTGAAGCTTTCTTT
TRBJ2-7	few	NA	TRBV6-8	CASSHLLPNSYEQYF	TGTGCCAGCAGTCACCTCTTGCCGAACTCCTACGAGCAGTACTTC
TRBJ1-1	NA	TRBD1	TRBV19	CASSPGQGATEAFF	TGTGCCAGTAGCCCGGGACAGGGGGCAACTGAAGCTTTCTTT
TRBJ2-7	few	NA	TRBV15	CATSRGGQAPGEQYF	TGTGCCACCAGCAGAGGGGGGCAGGCCCCCGGGGAGCAGTACTTC
TRBJ2-2	medium-sized	NA	TRBV11-3	CASNIRGNTGELFF	TGTGCCAGCAACATAAGGGGGAACACCGGGGAGCTGTTTTTT
TRBJ2-7	few	TRBD1	TRBV11-3	CASSLVAGGDEQYF	TGTGCCAGCAGCTTAGTTGCAGGGGGCGACGAGCAGTACTTC
TRBJ1-5	once	NA	TRBV6-8	CASSRFSGNQPQHF	TGTGCCAGCAGTAGATTTTCGGGCAATCAGCCCCAGCATTTT
TRBJ1-2	NA	NA	TRBV19	CASGVFPLYGYTF	TGTGCCAGCGGGGTTTTTCCGCTCTATGGCTACACCTTC
TRBJ2-7	NA	NA	TRBV19	CASSMAQDSTYEQYF	TGTGCCAGTAGTATGGCTCAGGACTCGACCTACGAGCAGTACTTC
TRBJ2-7	NA	NA	TRBV5-1	CASSLQGRPTDEQYF	TGCGCCAGCAGCCTACAGGGAAGGCCAACCGACGAGCAGTACTTC
TRBJ1-1	NA	TRBD1	TRBV28	CASSGTGGRLVVAFF	TGTGCCAGCAGTGGGACAGGGGGCCGGCTAGTGGTCGCTTTCTTT
TRBJ2-7	NA	TRBD2	TRBV18	CASSPLAGGRGHEQYF	TGTGCCAGCTCACCTCTCGCGGGAGGGCGAGGACACGAGCAGTACTTC
TRBJ1-1	medium-sized	TRBD1	TRBV11-3	CASSPRQGSPEAFF	TGTGCCAGCAGCCCCAGACAGGGTAGCCCTGAAGCTTTCTTT
TRBJ1-2	few	TRBD1	TRBV11-3	CASSAPSSGTGKDGYTF	TGTGCCAGCAGCGCGCCTTCCTCCGGGACAGGGAAAGATGGCTACACCTTC
TRBJ2-5	large	NA	TRBV11-3	CASSLGGSGLLGGTQYF	TGTGCCAGCAGCTTAGGAGGCTCCGGACTTTTGGGGGGGACCCAGTACTTC
TRBJ1-2	medium-sized	NA	TRBV6-8	CASSYFYGNGYTF	TGTGCCAGCAGTTACTTTTATGGGAATGGCTACACCTTC
TRBJ1-1	few	NA	TRBV6-8	CASTPQRGNTEAFF	TGTGCCAGCACCCCCCAGAGGGGGAACACTGAAGCTTTCTTT
TRBJ1-5	many	NA	TRBV6-8	CASSYPPRRGNQPQHF	TGTGCCAGCAGTTACCCCCCTCGCAGGGGCAATCAGCCCCAGCATTTT
TRBJ1-2	NA	NA	TRBV18	CASSPTGRNYGYTF	TGTGCCAGCTCACCGACGGGACGGAACTATGGCTACACCTTC
TRBJ2-3	NA	NA	TRBV25-1	CASSDPLAGLSADTQYF	TGTGCCAGCAGTGACCCCTTAGCCGGCCTATCCGCAGATACGCAGTATTTT
TRBJ1-1	NA	NA	TRBV14	CASSEAGGLSTEAFF	TGTGCCAGCAGTGAAGCGGGGGGATTGAGCACTGAAGCTTTCTTT
TRBJ2-3	NA	NA	TRBV29-1	CSVEDGLVGTDTQYF	TGCAGCGTTGAAGACGGTCTAGTGGGCACAGATACGCAGTATTTT
TRBJ1-1	NA	NA	TRBV6-8	CASSYSDSGTEAFF	TGTGCCAGCAGTTACTCGGACAGTGGCACTGAAGCTTTCTTT
TRBJ1-2	NA	NA	TRBV10-1	CASSEGRSPNYGYTF	TGCGCCAGCAGTGAGGGAAGAAGCCCTAACTATGGCTACACCTTC
TRBJ2-7	NA	NA	TRBV14	CASSQGPLPYEQYF	TGTGCCAGCAGCCAGGGTCCCCTCCCTTACGAGCAGTACTTC
TRBJ2-2	NA	NA	TRBV5-1	CASSWGPSNTGELFF	TGCGCCAGCAGTTGGGGACCCTCGAACACCGGGGAGCTGTTTTTT
TRBJ1-1	NA	NA	TRBV11-3	CASSFERGEGTEAFF	TGTGCCAGCAGCTTCGAGCGGGGTGAAGGCACTGAAGCTTTCTTT
TRBJ1-1	medium-sized	NA	TRBV11-3	CASSYYSGDTEAFF	TGTGCCAGCAGCTATTATTCCGGGGACACTGAAGCTTTCTTT
TRBJ2-1	NA	TRBD2	TRBV25-1	CASSPSGSSEQFF	TGTGCCAGCAGTCCCAGCGGGAGTAGTGAGCAGTTCTTC
TRBJ2-7	once	NA	TRBV18	CASSPRQGTYEQYF	TGTGCCAGCTCACCGAGGCAGGGAACTTACGAGCAGTACTTC
TRBJ2-5	NA	NA	TRBV19	CASSRVSSGDETQYF	TGTGCCAGTAGTAGGGTCTCCTCGGGAGATGAGACCCAGTACTTC
TRBJ1-2	few	NA	TRBV16	CASSSSTGKGYGYTF	TGTGCCAGCAGTTCATCTACAGGGAAGGGCTATGGCTACACCTTC
TRBJ1-2	few	TRBD1	TRBV19	CASSMGQGDGYTF	TGTGCCAGTAGTATGGGACAGGGGGACGGCTACACCTTC
TRBJ1-1	few	NA	TRBV6-8	CASSYEGRGRTEAFF	TGTGCCAGCAGTTATGAGGGGAGAGGTAGAACTGAAGCTTTCTTT
TRBJ2-1	NA	TRBD2	TRBV19	CATQSGRVYNEQFF	TGTGCCACCCAGAGCGGGAGGGTTTACAATGAGCAGTTCTTC
TRBJ2-5	medium-sized	NA	TRBV30	CASKAKQYQETQYF	TGTGCCTCGAAGGCGAAACAGTACCAAGAGACCCAGTACTTC
TRBJ2-7	NA	NA	TRBV19	CASSDPRGNEQYF	TGTGCCAGTAGTGATCCAAGGGGGAACGAGCAGTACTTC
TRBJ1-1	few	NA	TRBV6-8	CASSSTGMSNTEAFF	TGTGCCAGCAGTTCTACAGGAATGTCGAACACTGAAGCTTTCTTT
TRBJ1-3	NA	TRBD1	TRBV6-8	CAIRQGAGNTIYF	TGTGCCATCAGACAGGGGGCAGGAAACACCATATATTTT
TRBJ2-2	NA	TRBD2	TRBV2	CASSEARLAANTGELFF	TGTGCCAGCAGTGAAGCGCGGCTAGCGGCGAACACCGGGGAGCTGTTTTTT
TRBJ2-3	NA	TRBD1	TRBV11-3	CASSLDWRTGTDTQYF	TGTGCCAGCAGCTTAGACTGGCGGACAGGGACAGATACGCAGTATTTT
TRBJ2-7	few	NA	TRBV7-1	CASSLDRRYEQYF	TGTGCCAGCAGCTTAGACCGGCGATACGAGCAGTACTTC
TRBJ1-5	NA	NA	TRBV6-8	CASRLYSNQPQHF	TGTGCCAGCAGACTTTATAGCAATCAGCCCCAGCATTTT
TRBJ1-4	few	TRBD1	TRBV5-1	CASSRGWDRSNEKLFF	TGCGCCAGCAGCCGAGGTTGGGACAGGAGTAATGAAAAACTGTTTTTT
TRBJ1-1	few	NA	TRBV18	CASSPPKTRTTEAFF	TGTGCCAGCTCACCCCCCAAGACCAGGACAACTGAAGCTTTCTTT
TRBJ1-1	medium-sized	NA	TRBV6-8	CASSSGQNTEAFF	TGTGCCAGCAGTTCGGGACAGAACACTGAAGCTTTCTTT
TRBJ1-1	NA	NA	TRBV28	CAMRGAGGTEAFF	TGTGCCATGCGGGGTGCGGGTGGCACTGAAGCTTTCTTT
TRBJ2-3	many	TRBD1	TRBV11-3	CASSLTGASTDTQYF	TGTGCCAGCAGCTTGACAGGGGCGAGCACAGATACGCAGTATTTT
TRBJ1-5	NA	NA	TRBV1	CASSRPDTNQPQHF	TGCGCCAGCAGCCGCCCGGACACTAATCAGCCCCAGCATTTT